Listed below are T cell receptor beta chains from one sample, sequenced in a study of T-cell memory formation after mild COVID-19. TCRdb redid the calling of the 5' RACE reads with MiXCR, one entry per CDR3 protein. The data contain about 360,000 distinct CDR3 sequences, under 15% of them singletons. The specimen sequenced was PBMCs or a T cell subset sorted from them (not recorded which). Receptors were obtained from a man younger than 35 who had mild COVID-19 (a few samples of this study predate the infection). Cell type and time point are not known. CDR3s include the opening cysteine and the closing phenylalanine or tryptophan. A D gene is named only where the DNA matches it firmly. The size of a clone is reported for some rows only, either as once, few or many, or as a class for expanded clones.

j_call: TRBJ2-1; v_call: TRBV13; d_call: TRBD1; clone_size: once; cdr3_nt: TGTGCCAGCAGCCCAGACAGGGGAGGAGGTGAGCAGTTCTTC; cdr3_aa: CASSPDRGGGEQFF
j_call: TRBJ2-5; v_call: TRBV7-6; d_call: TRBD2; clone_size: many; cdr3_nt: TGTGCCAGCAGCTTAGCCGTGGGGGGGGAGACCCAGTACTTC; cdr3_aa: CASSLAVGGETQYF
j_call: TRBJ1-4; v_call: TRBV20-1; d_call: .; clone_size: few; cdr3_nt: TGCAGTGCTAGAGAGGTAGATGAAAAACTGTTTTTT; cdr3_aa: CSAREVDEKLFF
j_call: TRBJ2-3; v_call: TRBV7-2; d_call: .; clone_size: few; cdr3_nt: TGTGCCAGCAGCCCCACCGGGCCTCCCAGCGCAGATACGCAGTATTTT; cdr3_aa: CASSPTGPPSADTQYF
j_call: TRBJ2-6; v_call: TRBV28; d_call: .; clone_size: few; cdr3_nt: TGTGCCAGCAGTCCCAACAGGCCGAACGTCCTGACTTTC; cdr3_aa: CASSPNRPNVLTF
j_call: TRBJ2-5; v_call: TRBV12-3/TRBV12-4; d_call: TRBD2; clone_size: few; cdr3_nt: TGTGCCAGCAACCGCGGGGGGGCGATTTGGGAGACCCAGTACTTC; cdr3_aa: CASNRGGAIWETQYF
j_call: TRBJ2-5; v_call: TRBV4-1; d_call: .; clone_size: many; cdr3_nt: TGCGCCAGCAGCCAAGAGTCTTGGGGTAGGGGCCCGGAGACCCAGTACTTC; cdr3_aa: CASSQESWGRGPETQYF
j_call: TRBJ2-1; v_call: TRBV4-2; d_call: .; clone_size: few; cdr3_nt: TGTGCCAGCAGCCAAGACAGGGGCCGGGAGCAGTTCTTC; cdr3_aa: CASSQDRGREQFF
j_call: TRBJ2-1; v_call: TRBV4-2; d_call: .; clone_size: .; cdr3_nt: TGTGCCAGCAGCCAAGTGGGGACCGTGGACGCTATGAGCTCCTACAATGAGCAGTTCTTC; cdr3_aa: CASSQVGTVDAMSSYNEQFF
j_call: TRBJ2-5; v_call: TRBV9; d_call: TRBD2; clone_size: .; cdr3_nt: TGTGCCAGCAGCGCGGGGGGTCCGGAGACCCAGTACTTC; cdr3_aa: CASSAGGPETQYF
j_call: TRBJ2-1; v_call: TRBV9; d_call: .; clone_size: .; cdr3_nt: TGTGCCAGCAGCGCCTTAGTCAATGAGCAGTTCTTC; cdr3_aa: CASSALVNEQFF
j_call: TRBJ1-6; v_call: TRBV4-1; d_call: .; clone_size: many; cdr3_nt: TGCGCCAGCAGCCAAGAAGGGGTCGGGGATAATTCACCCCTCCACTTT; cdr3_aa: CASSQEGVGDNSPLHF
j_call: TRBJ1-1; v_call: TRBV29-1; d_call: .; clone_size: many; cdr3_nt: TGCAGCGTTGAAGACAGACAGGACACTGAAGCTTTCTTT; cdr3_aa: CSVEDRQDTEAFF
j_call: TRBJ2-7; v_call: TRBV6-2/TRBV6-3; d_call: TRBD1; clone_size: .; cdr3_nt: TGTGCCAGCAGTCGCTCGGGACAGACCTACGAGCAGTACTTC; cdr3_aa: CASSRSGQTYEQYF
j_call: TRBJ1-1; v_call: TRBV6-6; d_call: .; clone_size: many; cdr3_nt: TGTGCCAGCAGTTACAGAATGAACACTGAAGCTTTCTTT; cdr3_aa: CASSYRMNTEAFF
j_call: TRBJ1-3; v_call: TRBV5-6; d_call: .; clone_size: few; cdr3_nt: TGTGCCAGCTACAGACTCTCTGGAAACACCATATATTTT; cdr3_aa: CASYRLSGNTIYF
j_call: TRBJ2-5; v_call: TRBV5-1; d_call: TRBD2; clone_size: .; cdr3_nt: TGCGCCAGCAGCGGCCGTAGCGGGGGGCACCAAGAGACCCAGTACTTC; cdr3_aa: CASSGRSGGHQETQYF
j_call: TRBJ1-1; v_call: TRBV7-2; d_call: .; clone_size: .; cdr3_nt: TGTGCCAGCAGCGTAAGGGGGTTGGACTCTGAAGCTTTCTTT; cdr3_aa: CASSVRGLDSEAFF
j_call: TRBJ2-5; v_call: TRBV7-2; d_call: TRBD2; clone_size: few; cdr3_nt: TGTGCCAGCAGCCCCGTTATCGGGGGGTTAAGGACCCAGTACTTC; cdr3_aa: CASSPVIGGLRTQYF